What follows describes a single T cell receptor (beta chain). The data are from a study of blood T cell repertoires in COVID-19. Data came from immunoSEQ multiplex PCR; TCRdb stores just in-frame clones and leaves some out. The table includes around 190,000 clones, roughly 87% detected once. The CDR3 is 17 amino acids. Trimming took 3 bases from V and 3 from J, leaving 19 bases between them. The germline gives CDR1 SGHNT, CDR2 YENEEA. The chain links TRBV11-3 to TRBJ2-3, with a possible D match to TRBD1 (6 bases). The TCR was taken from a man between 18 and 35 years old who had recovered from COVID-19. The specimen was peripheral blood. CDR3 sequence: CASSFRSTGIGTDTQYF. DNA for the CDR3: TGTGCCAGCAGCTTCCGGAGTACAGGGATCGGGACAGATACGCAGTATTTT.